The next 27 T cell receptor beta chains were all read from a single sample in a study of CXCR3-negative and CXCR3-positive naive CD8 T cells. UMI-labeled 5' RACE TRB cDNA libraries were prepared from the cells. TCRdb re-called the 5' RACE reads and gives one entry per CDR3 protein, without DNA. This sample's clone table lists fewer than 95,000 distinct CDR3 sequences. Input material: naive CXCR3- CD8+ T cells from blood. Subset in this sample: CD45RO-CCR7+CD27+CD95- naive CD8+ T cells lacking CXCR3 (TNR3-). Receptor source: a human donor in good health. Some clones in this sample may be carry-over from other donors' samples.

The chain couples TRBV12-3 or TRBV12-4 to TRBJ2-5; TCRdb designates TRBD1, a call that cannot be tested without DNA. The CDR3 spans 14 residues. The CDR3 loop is CASSGQGASETQYF.

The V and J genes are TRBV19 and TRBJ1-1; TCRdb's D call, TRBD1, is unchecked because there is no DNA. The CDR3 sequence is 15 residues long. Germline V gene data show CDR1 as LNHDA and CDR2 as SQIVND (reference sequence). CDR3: CASSEETGGNTEAFF.

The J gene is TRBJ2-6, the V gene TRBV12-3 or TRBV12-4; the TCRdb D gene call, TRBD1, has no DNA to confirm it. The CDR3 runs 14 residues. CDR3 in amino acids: CASSSGVGANVLTF.

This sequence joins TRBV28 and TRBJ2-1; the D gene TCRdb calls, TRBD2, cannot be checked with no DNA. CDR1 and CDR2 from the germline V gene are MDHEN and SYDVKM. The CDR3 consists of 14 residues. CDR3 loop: CASSYHGLGDEQFF.

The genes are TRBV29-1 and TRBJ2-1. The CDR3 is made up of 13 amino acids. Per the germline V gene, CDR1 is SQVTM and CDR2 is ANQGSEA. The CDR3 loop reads CSVRPDSYNEQFF.

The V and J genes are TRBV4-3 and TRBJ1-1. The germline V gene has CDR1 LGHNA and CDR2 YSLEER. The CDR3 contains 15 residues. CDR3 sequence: CASSQDLWLGSGAFF.

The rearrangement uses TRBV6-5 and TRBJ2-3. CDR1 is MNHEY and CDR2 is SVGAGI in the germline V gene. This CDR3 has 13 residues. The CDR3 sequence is CASSFISTDTQYF.

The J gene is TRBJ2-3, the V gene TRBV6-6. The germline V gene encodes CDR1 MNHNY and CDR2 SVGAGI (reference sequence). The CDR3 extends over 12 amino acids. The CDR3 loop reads CASSDSIYTQYF.

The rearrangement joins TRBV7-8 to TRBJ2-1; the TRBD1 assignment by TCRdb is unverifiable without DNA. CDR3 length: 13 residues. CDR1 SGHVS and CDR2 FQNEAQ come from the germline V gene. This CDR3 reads CASSLDTLNEQFF. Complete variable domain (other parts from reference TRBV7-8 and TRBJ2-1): GAGVSQSPRYKVAKRGQDVALRCDPISGHVSLFWYQQALGQGPEFLTYFQNEAQLDKSGLPSDRFFAERPEGSVSTLKIQRTQQEDSAVYLCASSLDTLNEQFFGPGTRLTVL.

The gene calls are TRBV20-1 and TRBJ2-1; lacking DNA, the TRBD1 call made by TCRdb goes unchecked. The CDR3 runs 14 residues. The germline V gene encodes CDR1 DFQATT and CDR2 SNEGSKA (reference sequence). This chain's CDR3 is CSARDQDSYNEQFF.

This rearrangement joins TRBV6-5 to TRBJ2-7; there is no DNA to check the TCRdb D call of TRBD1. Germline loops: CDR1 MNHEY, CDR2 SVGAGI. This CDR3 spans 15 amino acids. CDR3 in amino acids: CASSYREGGMYEQYF.

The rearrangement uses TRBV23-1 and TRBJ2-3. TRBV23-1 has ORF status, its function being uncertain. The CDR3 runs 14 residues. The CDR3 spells CASSQRLDTDTQYF.

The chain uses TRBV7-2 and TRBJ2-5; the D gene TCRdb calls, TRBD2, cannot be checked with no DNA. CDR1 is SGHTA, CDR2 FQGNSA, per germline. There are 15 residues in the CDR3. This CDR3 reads CASSRLAGGPETQYF.

The chain's CDR3 is CSVDRDGAGELFF. This chain links TRBV29-1 with TRBJ2-2; the TRBD2 assignment by TCRdb is unverifiable without DNA. The germline CDR1 and CDR2 sequences are SQVTM and ANQGSEA. CDR3 length equals 13 residues.

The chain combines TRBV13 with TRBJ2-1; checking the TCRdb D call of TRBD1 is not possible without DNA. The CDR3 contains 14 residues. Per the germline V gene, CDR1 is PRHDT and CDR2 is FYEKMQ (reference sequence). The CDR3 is CASSSPGPYNEQFF.

The CDR3 sequence: CASSYPLRGGSITDTQYF. The chain employs TRBV7-9 and TRBJ2-3; without DNA, the TCRdb call of TRBD1 cannot be checked. CDR1 and CDR2 (germline): SEHNR, FQNEAQ (reference sequence). This CDR3 comprises 18 residues.

The CDR3 sequence is CASSLQGDEQFF. The V and J genes are TRBV7-3 and TRBJ2-1; the D call of TRBD1 rests on TCRdb alone, since no DNA is present to check it. The CDR3 extends over 12 amino acids. Germline CDR1 and CDR2: SGHTA and FQGTGA.

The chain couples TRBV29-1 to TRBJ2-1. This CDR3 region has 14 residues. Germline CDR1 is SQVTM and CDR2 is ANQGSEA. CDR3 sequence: CSVAAESSYNEQFF.

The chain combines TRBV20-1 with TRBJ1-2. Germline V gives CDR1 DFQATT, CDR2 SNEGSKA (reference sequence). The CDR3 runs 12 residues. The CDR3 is CSAPTANYGYTF.

The CDR3 spells CASSFSRDGNIQYF. The rearrangement uses TRBV28 and TRBJ2-4; TCRdb proposes TRBD1, but this gene call is untestable without DNA. From germline, CDR1 is MDHEN and CDR2 SYDVKM. This CDR3 comprises 14 residues.

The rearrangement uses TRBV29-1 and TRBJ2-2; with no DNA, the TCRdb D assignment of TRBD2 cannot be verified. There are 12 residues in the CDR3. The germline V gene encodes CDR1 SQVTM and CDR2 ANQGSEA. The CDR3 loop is CSVDLHTGELFF.

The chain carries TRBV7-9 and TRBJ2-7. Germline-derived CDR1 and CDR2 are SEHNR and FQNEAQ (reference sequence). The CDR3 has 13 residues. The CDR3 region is CASSLASNYEQYF.

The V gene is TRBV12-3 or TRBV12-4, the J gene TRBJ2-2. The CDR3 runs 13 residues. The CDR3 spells CASSLQNTGELFF.

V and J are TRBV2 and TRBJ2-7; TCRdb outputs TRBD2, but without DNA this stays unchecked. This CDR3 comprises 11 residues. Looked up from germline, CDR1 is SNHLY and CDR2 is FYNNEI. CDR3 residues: CASRGLAGKYF. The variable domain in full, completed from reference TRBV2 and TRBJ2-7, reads EPEVTQTPSHQVTQMGQEVILRCVPISNHLYFYWYRQILGQKVEFLVSFYNNEISEKSEIFDDQFSVERPDGSNFTLKIRSTKLEDSAMYFCASRGLAGKYFGPGTRLTVT.

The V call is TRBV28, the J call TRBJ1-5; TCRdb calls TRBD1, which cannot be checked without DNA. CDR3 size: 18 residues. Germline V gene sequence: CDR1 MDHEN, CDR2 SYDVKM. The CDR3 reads CASSLGGGTGISNQPQHF.

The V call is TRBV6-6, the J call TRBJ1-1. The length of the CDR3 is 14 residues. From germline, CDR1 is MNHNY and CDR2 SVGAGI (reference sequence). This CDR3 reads CASSTSGGSTEAFF.

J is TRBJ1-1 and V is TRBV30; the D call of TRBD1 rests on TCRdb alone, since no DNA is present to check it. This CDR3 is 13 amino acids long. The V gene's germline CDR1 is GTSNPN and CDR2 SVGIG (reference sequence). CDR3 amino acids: CAWSEGGNTEAFF. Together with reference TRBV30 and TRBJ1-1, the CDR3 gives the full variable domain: SQTIHQWPATLVQPVGSPLSLECTVEGTSNPNLYWYRQAAGRGLQLLFYSVGIGQISSEVPQNLSASRPQDRQFILSSKKLLLSDSGFYLCAWSEGGNTEAFFGQGTRLTVV.